A single sample gave rise to the 7 T cell receptor beta chains below, sequenced in a study of shared clonotypes between healthy human individuals. Repertoires were generated with immunoSEQ multiplex PCR, while TCRdb's copy carries only in-frame clones and drops some. The sample lists roughly 1,000,000 clones; about 84% were seen once. Material: memory CD4+ T cells from PBMCs. The subset denotes: CD45RA-negative fraction. The source of these receptors is a man younger than 30 in good health. Some clones in this sample may be carry-over from other donors' samples.

The chain employs TRBV7-9 and TRBJ2-7; the match to TRBD2 covers 7 bases. The CDR3 totals 15 residues. CDR1 is SEHNR, CDR2 FQNEAQ, per germline (reference sequence). The V and J ends lost 0 bases and 3 bases, in that order; junction bases with no gene match: 5. Here the CDR3 reads CASSLAASGFYEQYF. The CDR3 DNA reads as TGTGCCAGCAGCTTAGCGGCTAGCGGATTCTACGAGCAGTACTTC.

J is TRBJ2-3 and V is TRBV13; 13 bases align to TRBD2. Germline values: CDR1 PRHDT, CDR2 FYEKMQ (reference sequence). V gave up 5 bases and J gave up 3 bases; unmatched junction bases: 8. The CDR3 has 17 residues. The CDR3 reads CASSRQTSGRETDTQYF. The CDR3 nucleotides read TGTGCCAGCAGCCGACAAACTAGCGGGAGGGAGACAGATACGCAGTATTTT. Combining the CDR3 with reference TRBV13 and TRBJ2-3 gives the whole variable domain AAGVIQSPRHLIKEKRETATLKCYPIPRHDTVYWYQQGPGQDPQFLISFYEKMQSDKGSIPDRFSAQQFSDYHSELNMSSLELGDSALYFCASSRQTSGRETDTQYFGPGTRLTVL.

This chain links TRBV19 with TRBJ2-1; TRBD2 matches at 8 bases. Unmatched junction bases numbered 9, after V lost 3 bases and J lost 5 bases. Germline V gives CDR1 LNHDA, CDR2 SQIVND (reference sequence). There are 16 residues in the CDR3. CDR3 in amino acids: CASSMYGRGGHNEQFF. CDR3 bases: TGTGCCAGTAGTATGTACGGGAGGGGAGGTCACAATGAGCAGTTCTTC.

The chain joins TRBV4-1 to TRBJ2-5; 8 bases match TRBD2. V dropped 0 bases and J dropped 4; count of bases not matched to a gene: 7. Germline loops: CDR1 MGHRA, CDR2 YSYEKL. The CDR3 is 16 amino acids. The DNA of the CDR3 is TGCGCCAGCAGCCAAGACGGTCCCCGGGAGGGAGAGACCCAGTACTTC. As protein: CASSQDGPREGETQYF.

V is TRBV18 and J is TRBJ1-3; no clear D gene. The CDR3 extends over 14 amino acids. V lost 6 bases and J 3 bases, leaving 12 bases between the germline ends. Germline V gene sequence: CDR1 KGHSH, CDR2 LQKENI. The CDR3 region is CASSSRGDGNTIYF. CDR3 DNA sequence: TGTGCCAGCTCGTCCCGGGGAGATGGAAACACCATATATTTT.

The chain has TRBV9 and TRBJ1-2, with 8 bases fitting TRBD1. V dropped 3 bases and J dropped 4; count of bases not matched to a gene: 5. CDR3 length equals 14 residues. The germline V gene has CDR1 SGDLS and CDR2 YYNGEE. For the CDR3, the DNA is TGTGCCAGCAGCGCGCGGGGACAGGCCTATGGCTACACCTTC. This translates into CASSARGQAYGYTF.

This clone has a handful of counts. The genes are TRBV7-9 and TRBJ1-2; D is unresolved. Trimming took 5 bases from V and 8 from J, leaving 12 bases between them. The CDR3 consists of 12 residues. In germline, CDR1 is SEHNR, CDR2 FQNEAQ (reference sequence). Here the CDR3 reads CASSVEGGGYTF. In DNA, the CDR3 is TGTGCCAGCAGCGTTGAAGGTGGCGGCTACACCTTC.